These 28 T cell receptor beta chains share one sample of origin, sequenced in a study of T-cell reconstitution after alpha-beta-depleted transplantation in children. The TCRbeta library incorporated unique molecular identifiers. In TCRdb, the PCR reads were re-called with MiXCR into one record per CDR3 protein. This sample has 10,000 or so distinct CDR3 sequences; about 15% occur once, and the top ten carry less than 70%. The material sequenced was PBMCs, mostly from graft donor cells, taken 60 days after TCRalphabeta/CD19-depleted stem cell transplant. Receptors were obtained from a male patient aged 10 to 17 who had a stem cell transplant for acute lymphoblastic leukemia, so the T cells may come from the graft donor.

This clonotype was counted at least ten times. CDR3 nucleotide sequence: TGTGCCAGCTCCTTTAACACCGGGGAGCTGTTTTTT. Its protein is CASSFNTGELFF. The V gene is TRBV7-2, the J gene TRBJ2-2; no clear D. Per the germline V gene, CDR1 is SGHTA and CDR2 is FQGNSA. Trimming pared 8 bases from V and 2 bases from J, leaving 6 bases between. The CDR3 is made up of 12 amino acids. Full variable domain (outside the CDR3, taken from reference TRBV7-2 and TRBJ2-2): GAGVSQSPSNKVTEKGKDVELRCDPISGHTALYWYRQSLGQGLEFLIYFQGNSAPDKSGLPSDRFSAERTGGSVSTLTIQRTQQEDSAVYLCASSFNTGELFFGEGSRLTVL.

At least ten counts were recorded for this clonotype. V and J are TRBV5-4 and TRBJ1-5; D is unresolved. Germline lookup yields CDR1 SGHNT and CDR2 YYREEE (reference sequence). The CDR3 sequence is 11 residues long. V lost 8 bases to trimming and J lost 7 bases, with 10 bases between them. The CDR3 nucleotides are TGTGCCAGTCCTGCAATCCAGCCCCAGCATTTT. Translation: CASPAIQPQHF.

This clonotype has a count of ten or more. This rearrangement joins TRBV18 to TRBJ1-6; TRBD1 matches at 8 bases. CDR1 is KGHSH, CDR2 LQKENI, per germline. Unmatched junction bases numbered 10, after V lost 1 base and J lost 5 bases. The CDR3 has 18 amino acids. Here the CDR3 DNA reads TGTGCCAGCTCACCACGTATATTCCTGGACAGGGATAATTCACCCCTCCACTTT. Encoded protein: CASSPRIFLDRDNSPLHF.

This clonotype was seen ten or more times. The chain joins TRBV7-2 to TRBJ2-3; D gene uncertain. The germline V gene encodes CDR1 SGHTA and CDR2 FQGNSA. V was pared by 5 bases and J by 8 bases, with 14 bases between. The CDR3 runs 13 residues. The CDR3 loop is CASSPDSLGTQYF. CDR3 coding DNA: TGTGCCAGCAGCCCTGACTCACTTGGTACGCAGTATTTT.

This clonotype has ten or more counts. The genes are TRBV7-2 and TRBJ2-3; D is tentatively TRBD1 or TRBD2 (6 bases each). The CDR3 is 16 residues long. Trimming removed 0 bases from V and 3 bases from J, with 13 bases in between. The germline V gene has CDR1 SGHTA and CDR2 FQGNSA. The CDR3 spells CASSLAGGTGTDTQYF. CDR3 DNA sequence: TGTGCCAGCAGCTTAGCGGGGGGCACTGGGACAGATACGCAGTATTTT.

This clonotype was recorded many times. The chain carries TRBV12-3 or TRBV12-4 and TRBJ2-3; 8 nucleotides match TRBD2. V lost 5 bases to trimming and J lost 1 base; unmatched junction nucleotides: 8. The length of the CDR3 is 16 residues. CDR3 residues: CASSHQAGVGTDTQYF. CDR3 in DNA: TGTGCCAGCAGTCACCAAGCGGGAGTAGGCACAGATACGCAGTATTTT.

The chain couples TRBV5-6 to TRBJ2-6; unclear D gene. CDR1 SGHDT and CDR2 YYEEEE come from the germline V gene. Trimming shortened V by 4 bases and J by 0 bases, and 11 bases separated the two germline ends. This CDR3 region has 16 residues. In DNA, the CDR3 is TGTGCCAGCAGCCCGCTGAGATACTCTGGGGCCAACGTCCTGACTTTC. Residues: CASSPLRYSGANVLTF.

This clonotype was observed at least ten times. The CDR3 bases are TGTGCCAGCAGCCCTGCTTACGGTGATACGCAGTATTTT. This sequence encodes CASSPAYGDTQYF. The rearrangement uses TRBV9 and TRBJ2-3; no clear D. CDR1 is SGDLS and CDR2 is YYNGEE in the germline V gene. The V gene lost 4 bases and the J gene lost 6 bases, with 12 bases spanning the gap. This CDR3 contains 13 residues.

This clonotype was counted many times. In DNA, the CDR3 is TGTGCCAGCAGCCATCGGGGGGTCGGAGAGACCCAGTACTTC. It is translated as CASSHRGVGETQYF. The rearrangement uses TRBV7-9 and TRBJ2-5; 7 bases line up with TRBD2. Trimming removed 5 bases from V and 4 bases from J; junction bases left unmatched: 7. Germline CDR1 SEHNR, CDR2 FQNEAQ (reference sequence). This CDR3 spans 14 amino acids.

This clonotype occurred many times. The chain recombines TRBV5-1 with TRBJ2-7; D possibly corresponds to TRBD1 (6 bases). The germline V gene encodes CDR1 SGHRS and CDR2 YFSETQ. Trimming shortened V by 2 bases and J by 0 bases, and 9 bases separated the two germline ends. The CDR3 totals 14 residues. CDR3 bases: TGCGCCAGCAGCTTAAGAGGGGGCTCCTACGAGCAGTACTTC. Protein sequence: CASSLRGGSYEQYF.

The table lists this clonotype with many counts. The chain links TRBV6-5 to TRBJ2-7; D might be TRBD1 (5 bases). V lost 7 bases and J lost 2, with 18 bases in between. The CDR3 runs 15 residues. Germline assignment: CDR1 MNHEY and CDR2 SVGAGI. The CDR3: CASTSQGQGPYEQYF. In DNA, the CDR3 is TGTGCCAGCACCTCCCAAGGGCAGGGCCCCTACGAGCAGTACTTC.

Ten or more counts support this clonotype. This may be a read error: a much more frequent sequence differs by one nucleotide. The rearrangement uses TRBV20-1 and TRBJ1-1; 7 bases agree with TRBD1. CDR1 and CDR2 (germline): DFQATT, SNEGSKA (reference sequence). The CDR3 covers 17 residues. DNA for the CDR3: TGCTGTGCTAGGTCTACAGGGGTTGTGTTTCGGAACACTGAAGCTTTCTTT. It is translated as CCARSTGVVFRNTEAFF.

The table lists this clonotype with many counts. The chain is built from TRBV25-1 and TRBJ1-1; D not certain. The CDR3 extends over 10 amino acids. Looked up from germline, CDR1 is MGHDK and CDR2 is SYGVNS. V was cut by 8 bases and J by 4 bases, with 5 bases left in between. CDR3 DNA: TGTGCCAGCCGCGGCACTGAAGCTTTCTTT. It encodes CASRGTEAFF.

At least ten counts were recorded for this clonotype. The chain uses TRBV11-3 and TRBJ2-7; 7 bases are shared with TRBD1. Germline V CDR1 and CDR2: SGHNT, YENEEA. V shed 5 bases and J 4 bases; nucleotides not matched to a gene: 5. CDR3 length: 13 residues. The CDR3 nucleotides read TGTGCCAGCAGCGATACGACAGGGTACGAGCAGTACTTC. Translation: CASSDTTGYEQYF.

There are many counts of this clonotype. The chain links TRBV29-1 to TRBJ2-1, with 8 bases fitting TRBD2. V lost 5 bases to trimming and J lost 6 bases; unmatched junction nucleotides: 6. CDR1 is SQVTM and CDR2 is ANQGSEA in the germline V gene. This CDR3 has 13 amino acids. CDR3 loop: CSVTGLALNEQFF. Here the CDR3 DNA reads TGCAGCGTTACCGGACTAGCCCTCAATGAGCAGTTCTTC.

This clonotype was observed many times. This chain uses TRBV6-2 or TRBV6-3 with TRBJ2-5; D is ambiguous. V shed 0 bases and J shed 2 bases, with 7 bases lying between them. Germline loops: CDR1 MNHEY, CDR2 SVGEGT. The CDR3 is 14 residues long. The CDR3 here is CASSYSGRQETQYF. The CDR3 DNA reads as TGTGCCAGCAGTTACTCCGGCAGGCAAGAGACCCAGTACTTC.

This clonotype was counted many times. The rearrangement links TRBV5-1 to TRBJ1-1; no reliable D call. V was cut by 2 bases and J by 1 base, with 6 bases left in between. The germline V gene has CDR1 SGHRS and CDR2 YFSETQ. CDR3 length equals 13 residues. CDR3 in DNA: TGCGCCAGCAGCTTCCGACAGAACACTGAAGCTTTCTTT. It encodes CASSFRQNTEAFF.

This clonotype was found many times. The genes are TRBV20-1 and TRBJ2-7; tentative D call: TRBD1 (5 bases). The length of the CDR3 is 13 residues. In germline, CDR1 is DFQATT, CDR2 SNEGSKA (reference sequence). Trimming pared 4 bases from V and 3 bases from J, leaving 13 bases between. CDR3 region: CSAIEDTLYEQYF. The CDR3 coding sequence is TGCAGTGCTATCGAGGACACCCTCTACGAGCAGTACTTC.

The chain has TRBV7-6 and TRBJ2-7; D is unresolved. The germline CDR1 and CDR2 sequences are SGHVS and FNYEAQ. There are 19 residues in the CDR3. V dropped 5 bases and J dropped 0 bases, with 26 bases sitting between them. Here the CDR3 reads CASSPNSAASTVYSYEQYF. As DNA, the CDR3 is TGTGCCAGCAGCCCAAACTCGGCAGCTAGTACGGTGTACTCCTACGAGCAGTACTTC. The full variable domain, completed using reference TRBV7-6 and TRBJ2-7, is GAGVSQSPRYKVTKRGQDVALRCDPISGHVSLYWYRQALGQGPEFLTYFNYEAQQDKSGLPNDRFSAERPEGSISTLTIQRTEQRDSAMYRCASSPNSAASTVYSYEQYFGPGTRLTVT.

This clonotype was seen ten or more times. This rearrangement joins TRBV7-3 to TRBJ1-6; tentative D call: TRBD1 (6 bases). Trimming shortened V by 5 bases and J by 1 base, and 12 bases separated the two germline ends. CDR1 and CDR2 (germline): SGHTA, FQGTGA. The CDR3 is made up of 16 amino acids. CDR3: CASSKQGRSYNSPLHF. The CDR3, as DNA: TGTGCCAGCAGCAAACAGGGAAGGTCCTATAATTCACCCCTCCACTTT. Looking up the rest from reference TRBV7-3 and TRBJ1-6 gives the full variable domain: GAGVSQTPSNKVTEKGKYVELRCDPISGHTALYWYRQSLGQGPEFLIYFQGTGAADDSGLPNDRFFAVRPEGSVSTLKIQRTERGDSAVYLCASSKQGRSYNSPLHFGNGTRLTVT.

The chain links TRBV10-3 to TRBJ2-2; D remains unclear. V lost 10 bases to trimming and J lost 4 bases, with 7 bases between them. This CDR3 contains 11 residues. Germline-derived CDR1 and CDR2 are ENHRY and SYGVKD. CDR3 in amino acids: CASTLTGELFF. In DNA form, the CDR3 reads TGTGCCAGTACACTCACCGGGGAGCTGTTTTTT.

This clonotype has at least ten counts. This chain's CDR3 is CSAWDSTDTQYF. CDR3 DNA: TGCAGTGCTTGGGACAGCACAGATACGCAGTATTTT. This chain links TRBV20-1 with TRBJ2-3; perhaps D is TRBD1 or TRBD2 (5 bases each). This CDR3 is 12 amino acids long. The V gene's germline CDR1 is DFQATT and CDR2 SNEGSKA (reference sequence). The V gene lost 5 bases and the J gene lost 0 bases, with 6 bases spanning the gap.

This clonotype was recorded at least ten times. The rearrangement uses TRBV7-2 and TRBJ1-2; D is unresolved. The CDR3 contains 14 residues. Germline V gives CDR1 SGHTA, CDR2 FQGNSA. Trimming shortened V by 1 base and J by 3 bases, and 9 bases separated the two germline ends. The CDR3 sequence is CASSLEGFYYGYTF. DNA for the CDR3: TGTGCCAGCAGCTTAGAAGGGTTTTACTATGGCTACACCTTC.

This clonotype came up many times. The CDR3 reads CASSLWTGKGGELFF. As DNA, the CDR3 is TGTGCCAGCAGCTTATGGACAGGGAAGGGCGGGGAGCTGTTTTTT. The chain combines TRBV7-8 with TRBJ2-2; 8 bases match TRBD1. V was pared by 2 bases and J by 7 bases, with 6 bases of the junction left unmatched. CDR3 size: 15 residues. CDR1 is SGHVS and CDR2 is FQNEAQ in the germline V gene.

At least ten counts were recorded for this clonotype. The J gene is TRBJ2-7, the V gene TRBV20-1; 9 positions agree with TRBD2. Unmatched junction bases numbered 6, after V lost 2 bases and J lost 1 base. CDR3 size: 15 residues. Germline V gene data show CDR1 as DFQATT and CDR2 as SNEGSKA (reference sequence). The CDR3 sequence is CSARTVAGVSYEQYF. CDR3 in DNA: TGCAGTGCTAGAACGGTAGCGGGAGTGTCCTACGAGCAGTACTTC.

This clonotype was counted ten times or more. CDR3 in DNA: TGCGCCAGCAGCCCCGCGAGGGGGCGTCTGGTCAATGAGCAGTTCTTC. Translated: CASSPARGRLVNEQFF. The gene calls are TRBV5-1 and TRBJ2-1, with 7 positions matching TRBD1. CDR3 size: 16 residues. CDR1 is SGHRS, CDR2 YFSETQ, per germline. V trimming: 4 bases; J trimming: 6 bases; junction bases outside the gene matches: 13. Variable domain in full (rest from reference TRBV5-1 and TRBJ2-1): KAGVTQTPRYLIKTRGQQVTLSCSPISGHRSVSWYQQTPGQGLQFLFEYFSETQRNKGNFPGRFSGRQFSNSRSEMNVSTLELGDSALYLCASSPARGRLVNEQFFGPGTRLTVL.

The genes are TRBV4-2 and TRBJ1-4; tentative D call: TRBD1 (6 bases). Deletions cut 10 bases from V and 6 bases from J, with 27 bases between. Germline V CDR1 and CDR2: LGHNA, YNFKEQ. The CDR3 spans 17 residues. In DNA, the CDR3 is TGTGCCATGAGCTTCGGGCCCCCCACAGGGAGAGATGAAAAACTGTTTTTT. Translated: CAMSFGPPTGRDEKLFF.

The sample holds many counts of this clonotype. V is TRBV20-1 and J is TRBJ2-1; a possible D gene is TRBD2 (6 bases). Trimming took off 5 bases at V and 8 bases at J, with 16 bases between the two ends. Germline CDR1 is DFQATT and CDR2 is SNEGSKA (reference sequence). CDR3 length: 13 residues. The CDR3 sequence is CSAVPTRTHEQFF. In DNA form, the CDR3 reads TGCAGTGCTGTACCGACTAGAACTCATGAGCAGTTCTTC.